This T cell receptor beta chain was found in a study of shared clonotypes between healthy human individuals (dated by TCRdb to 2018 to 2020). Broadly, across the study: The cohort comprised two women and a few men aged 18 to 49 years. Per donor, three plates each were used for CD4 naive and CD4 memory, two for CD8 naive, and one for CD8 memory. To estimate repertoire size and how much clonotype sharing occurs between individuals, the study deeply sequenced the blood TCR repertoires of about five healthy adults. Libraries were prepared and TCR repertoires were sequenced by different laboratories using diverse techniques, in order to increase sequencing depth and limit assay-specific biases. Between about 0.94 and 8.9 billion PBMCs per donor were obtained by leukapheresis.

CDR1 SGHDT and CDR2 YYEEEE were looked up in the germline V gene. Compared with germline, V lacks 2 bases and J lacks 0 bases; bases without a gene match: 4. Including cysteine and phenylalanine, the CDR3 has 15 amino acids. CDR3 DNA only is kept here, 45 bases in frame from base 1. Using the deep immunoSEQ assay, multiplex PCR amplified TCR CDR3 regions from genomic DNA. Genomic DNA extracted from each cell subset was distributed evenly over all wells of several immunoSEQ 96-well plates, and each plate served as one replicate. Each replicate PCR for sorted subsets received around 200 ng genomic DNA, equal to roughly 30,000 T cell genomes. The purified libraries were quantified using a Qubit 3.0 fluorometer, sized with a Bioanalyzer 2100, and then quantified again using the KAPA Library Quantification kit. Every immunoSEQ 96-well plate was sequenced on a dedicated single-read 150-cycle Illumina NextSeq 550 flow cell. For the original study's pipeline: Because only junctional sequences without quality scores were contained in the immunoSEQ output, filtering matching that applied to full-length reads could not be performed. To assign V/J genes and CDR3, sequences were annotated using PyIR, a Python wrapper for IgBLAST v1.9, with IMGT germline references. Any read was removed if the V/J assignment was weak (E-value above 1e-6), the CDR3 was missing, or the read contained stop codons, out-of-frame junctions, or ambiguous translated residues. A V3J clonotype was defined by an identical inferred V gene, J gene, and CDR3 amino acid sequence. Percentage overlap between repertoires was computed as shared unique clonotypes divided by the size of the smaller repertoire. RTK rarefaction, the Chao1 estimator, and Recon v2.1 estimates of unobserved clonotypes were used to assess repertoire richness. OLGA was used to compute generation probabilities for all TCRbeta clonotypes that the gDNA method yielded from a handful of donors. TCRdb took this table from immuneACCESS and kept in-frame rearrangements with V and J called. Such tables lack part of the clones; where checked against another copy, unresolved V genes explain under half of the gap, and the rest is unexplained. V and J calls and clone size come straight from that table; D and trimming were deduced from the DNA. In this sample the table shows some 2,500,000 clones, approximately 93% of which occur a single time. The biggest ten clones account for 0.36% of the sample.

Note on this clone: No antigen is known for it. Base qualities are not recorded, but no much larger clone differs from it by a single base.

Donors were healthy HIV-negative adults with no recently reported acute infections or vaccinations. Every donor was a Caucasian adult residing in Nashville, Tennessee, USA. CD4+ T cells were enriched through magnetic negative selection, after which naive cells were positively selected on CD45RA and the remaining negative fraction served as the memory subset. After blood collection by leukapheresis, PBMCs were isolated using Ficoll-Histopaque density gradient centrifugation and then cryopreserved in the vapor phase of liquid nitrogen. Purity and quantity of every magnetically sorted T cell population were checked by analytical flow cytometry. Genomic DNA was isolated from every sorted fraction and measured by UV absorbance on a Nanodrop 2000c. Here is what the overall study found, with its caveats: The genetic and exposure-history diversity represented was limited by the small number of donors. Sampling was limited to blood, and TCR repertoires in tissue likely differ from TCR repertoires in blood. Pairwise subsampling indicated that sequencing depth was expected to affect the degree of clonotype sharing among donors. Estimated clonotype richness was generally larger for naive than for memory subsets. Approximately 4.8% of naive CD4, 3.5% of naive CD8, 2% to 2.5% of memory CD4, and over 0.35% of memory CD8 clonotypes were shared across several donors. Compared with non-shared clonotypes, the clonotypes found in all four sorted-subset donors had higher generation probabilities. Rarefaction of sorted-subset datasets indicated incomplete sequencing despite the large sequencing depth.

This sequence uses TRBV5-6 and TRBJ2-7, with 8 central nucleotides matching TRBD1. This clonotype was sampled from a man aged 18 to 29 in good health. Some clones in this sample may be carry-over from other donors' samples. The sample was naive CD4+ T cells from PBMCs. The intended sense of this specimen's cell subset or site label: CD45RA+ positively selected. The nucleotide sequence is TGTGCCAGCAGCTTATCAGGGGGCCTCTCCTACGAGCAGTACTTC. This codes for CASSLSGGLSYEQYF.